The present T cell receptor (beta chain) was sequenced within a study of shared clonotypes between healthy human individuals. Findings of the study overall: Estimated richness was generally greater in naive than memory subsets.

CDR1 is MDHEN and CDR2 is SYDVKM in the germline V gene. The CDR3 totals 15 residues. V dropped 5 bases and J dropped 4; count of bases not matched to a gene: 6. This clone is a singleton in its sample. Its antigen is undetermined. Clones were read by immunoSEQ multiplex PCR, and TCRdb kept only the in-frame ones, dropping some. The sample holds a few million clones; 93% are singletons and the top ten take more than 1.5%. CD8 cells regarded as naive lacked CD45RO, were positively chosen for CCR7, and omitted terminally differentiated effector memory CD45RA+ cells. This chain connects TRBV28 to TRBJ2-1, with 9 bases matching TRBD2. Sequencing input: naive CD8+ T cells from PBMCs. The clonotype originates from a man aged 18 to 29 in good health. Some clones in this sample may be carry-over from other donors' samples. The CDR3 nucleotides read TGTGCCAGCAGTCCGCTAGCGGGACTTTACAATGAGCAGTTCTTC. Protein product: CASSPLAGLYNEQFF.